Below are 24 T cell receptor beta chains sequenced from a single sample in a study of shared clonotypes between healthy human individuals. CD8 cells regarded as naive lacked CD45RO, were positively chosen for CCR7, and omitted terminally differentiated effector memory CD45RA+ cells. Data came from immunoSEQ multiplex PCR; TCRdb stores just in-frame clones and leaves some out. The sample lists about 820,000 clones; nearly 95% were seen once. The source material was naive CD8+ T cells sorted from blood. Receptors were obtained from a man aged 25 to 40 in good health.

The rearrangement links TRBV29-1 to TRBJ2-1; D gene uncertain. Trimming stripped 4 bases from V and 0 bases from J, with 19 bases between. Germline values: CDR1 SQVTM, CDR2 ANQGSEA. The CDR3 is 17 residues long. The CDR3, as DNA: TGCAGCGTTGGTGGGCGAAACTTCAAGAGCTCCTACAATGAGCAGTTCTTC. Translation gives CSVGGRNFKSSYNEQFF.

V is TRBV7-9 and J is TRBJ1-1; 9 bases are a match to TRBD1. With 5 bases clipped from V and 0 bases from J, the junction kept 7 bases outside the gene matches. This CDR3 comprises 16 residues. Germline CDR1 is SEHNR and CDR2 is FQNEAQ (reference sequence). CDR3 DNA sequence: TGTGCCAGCAGCCCCCCGGGACAGGGAATGAACACTGAAGCTTTCTTT. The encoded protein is CASSPPGQGMNTEAFF.

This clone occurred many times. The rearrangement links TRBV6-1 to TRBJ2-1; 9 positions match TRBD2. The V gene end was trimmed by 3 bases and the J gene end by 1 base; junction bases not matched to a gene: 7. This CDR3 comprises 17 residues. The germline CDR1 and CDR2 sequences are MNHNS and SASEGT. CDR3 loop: CASSEPTSGLSYNEQFF. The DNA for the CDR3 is TGTGCCAGCAGTGAGCCGACTAGCGGCTTGTCCTACAATGAGCAGTTCTTC.

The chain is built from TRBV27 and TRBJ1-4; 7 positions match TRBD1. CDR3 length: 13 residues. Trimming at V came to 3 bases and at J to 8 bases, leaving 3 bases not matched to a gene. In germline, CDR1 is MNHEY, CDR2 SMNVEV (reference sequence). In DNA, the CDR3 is TGTGCCAGCAGTTTTGGGACAGAAGAAAAACTGTTTTTT. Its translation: CASSFGTEEKLFF.

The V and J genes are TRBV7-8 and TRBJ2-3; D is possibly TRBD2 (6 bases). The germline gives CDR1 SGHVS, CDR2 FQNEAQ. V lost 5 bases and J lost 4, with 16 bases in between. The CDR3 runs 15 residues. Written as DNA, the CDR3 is TGTGCCAGCAGCCCCCGGGACTCCGTGGCAGATACGCAGTATTTT. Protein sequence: CASSPRDSVADTQYF.

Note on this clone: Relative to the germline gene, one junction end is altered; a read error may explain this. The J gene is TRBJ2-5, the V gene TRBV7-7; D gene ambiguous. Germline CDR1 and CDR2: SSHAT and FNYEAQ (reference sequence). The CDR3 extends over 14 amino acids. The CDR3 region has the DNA TGTGCTAGCAGCTTAGGGCAAAAGGCAGAGACCCAGTACTTC. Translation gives CASSLGQKAETQYF.

CDR3 sequence reads: CASSFPSGTSSYEQYF. The CDR3 DNA sequence: TGTGCCAGCAGCTTTCCTAGCGGGACCAGCTCCTACGAGCAGTACTTC. The gene calls are TRBV7-2 and TRBJ2-7; 9 bases match TRBD2. The CDR3 is 16 amino acids. The V gene end was trimmed by 3 bases and the J gene end by 0 bases; junction bases not matched to a gene: 6. Germline values: CDR1 SGHTA, CDR2 FQGNSA.

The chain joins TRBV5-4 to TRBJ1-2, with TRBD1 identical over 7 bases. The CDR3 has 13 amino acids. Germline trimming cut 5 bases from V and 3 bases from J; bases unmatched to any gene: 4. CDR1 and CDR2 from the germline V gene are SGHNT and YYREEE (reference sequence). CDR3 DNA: TGTGCCAGCAGGGGGGACAGATACTATGGCTACACCTTC. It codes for CASRGDRYYGYTF.

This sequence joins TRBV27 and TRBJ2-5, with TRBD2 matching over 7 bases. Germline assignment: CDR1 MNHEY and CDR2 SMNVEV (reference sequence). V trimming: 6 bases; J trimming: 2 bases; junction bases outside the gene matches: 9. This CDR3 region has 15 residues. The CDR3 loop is CASSPLAERQETQYF. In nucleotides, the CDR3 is TGTGCCAGCAGCCCTCTAGCGGAAAGACAAGAGACCCAGTACTTC.

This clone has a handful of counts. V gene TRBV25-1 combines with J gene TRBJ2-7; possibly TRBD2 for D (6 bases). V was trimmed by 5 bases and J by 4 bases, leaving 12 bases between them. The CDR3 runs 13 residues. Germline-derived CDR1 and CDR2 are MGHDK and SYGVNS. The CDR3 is CASSKLASYEQYF. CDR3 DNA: TGTGCCAGCAGTAAACTAGCCTCTTACGAGCAGTACTTC.

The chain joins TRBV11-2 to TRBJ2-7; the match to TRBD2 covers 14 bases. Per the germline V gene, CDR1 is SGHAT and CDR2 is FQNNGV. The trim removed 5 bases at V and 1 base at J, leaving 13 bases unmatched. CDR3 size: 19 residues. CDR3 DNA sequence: TGTGCCAGCAGCCCCTCGGGGACTAGCGGGAGTATGGGATCCTACGAGCAGTACTTC. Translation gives CASSPSGTSGSMGSYEQYF.

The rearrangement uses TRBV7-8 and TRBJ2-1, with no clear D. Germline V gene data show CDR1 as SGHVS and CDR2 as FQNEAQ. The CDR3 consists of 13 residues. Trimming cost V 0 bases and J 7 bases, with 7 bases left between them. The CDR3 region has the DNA TGTGCCAGCAGCTTAGCTTGGGTTAATGAGCAGTTCTTC. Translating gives CASSLAWVNEQFF.

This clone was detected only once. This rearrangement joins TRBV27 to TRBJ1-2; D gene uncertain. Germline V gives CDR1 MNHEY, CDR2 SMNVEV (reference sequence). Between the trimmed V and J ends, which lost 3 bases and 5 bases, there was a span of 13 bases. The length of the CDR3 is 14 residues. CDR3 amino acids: CASSFIPVTYGYTF. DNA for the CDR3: TGTGCCAGCAGTTTTATTCCAGTAACTTATGGCTACACCTTC.

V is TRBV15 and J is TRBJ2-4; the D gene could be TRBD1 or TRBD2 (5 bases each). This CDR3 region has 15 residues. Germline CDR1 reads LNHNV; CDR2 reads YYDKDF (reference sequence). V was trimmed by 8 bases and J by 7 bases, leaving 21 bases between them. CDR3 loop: CATGFRGARLNIQYF. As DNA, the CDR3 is TGTGCCACCGGTTTTCGAGGGGCTAGGTTGAACATTCAGTACTTC.

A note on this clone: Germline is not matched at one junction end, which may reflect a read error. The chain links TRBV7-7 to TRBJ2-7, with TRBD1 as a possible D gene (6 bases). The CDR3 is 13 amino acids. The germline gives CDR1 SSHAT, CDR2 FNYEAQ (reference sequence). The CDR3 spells CASSPGQFYEQYF. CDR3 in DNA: TGTGCTAGCAGCCCTGGACAGTTCTACGAGCAGTACTTC.

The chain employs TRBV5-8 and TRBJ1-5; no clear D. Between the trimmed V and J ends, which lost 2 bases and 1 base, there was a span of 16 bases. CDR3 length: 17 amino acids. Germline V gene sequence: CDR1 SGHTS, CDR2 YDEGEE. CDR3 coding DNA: TGTGCCAGCAGCTTATATCCCCAAGGGATCAGCAATCAGCCCCAGCATTTT. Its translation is CASSLYPQGISNQPQHF.

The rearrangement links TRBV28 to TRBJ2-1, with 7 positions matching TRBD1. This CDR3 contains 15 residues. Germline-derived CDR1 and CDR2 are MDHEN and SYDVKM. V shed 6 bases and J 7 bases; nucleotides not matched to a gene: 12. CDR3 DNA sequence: TGTGCCAGCAGAATACCAGGGGGTAACGGGAATGAGCAGTTCTTC. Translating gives CASRIPGGNGNEQFF.

CDR3 coding DNA: TGTGCCAGCAGCCGGGACAGCTCTGGAAACACCATATATTTT. Amino acid sequence: CASSRDSSGNTIYF. The V and J genes are TRBV5-4 and TRBJ1-3, with 7 bases identical to TRBD1. The CDR3 is made up of 14 amino acids. Germline CDR1 and CDR2: SGHNT and YYREEE (reference sequence). The ends lost 4 bases at V and 0 bases at J; junction bases unmatched: 1.

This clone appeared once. The CDR3 bases are TGTGCCAGCAGCACCGGGACCGTGAACACCGGGGAGCTGTTTTTT. Its protein is CASSTGTVNTGELFF. V and J are TRBV9 and TRBJ2-2; D possibly matches TRBD1 or TRBD2 (5 bases each). In germline, CDR1 is SGDLS, CDR2 YYNGEE. The CDR3 spans 15 residues. V lost 4 bases and J 1 base, leaving 11 bases between the germline ends.

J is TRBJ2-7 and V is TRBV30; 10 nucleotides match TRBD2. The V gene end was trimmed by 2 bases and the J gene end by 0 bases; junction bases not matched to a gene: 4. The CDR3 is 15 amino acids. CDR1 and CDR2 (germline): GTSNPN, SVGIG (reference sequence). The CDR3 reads CAWSILAGISYEQYF. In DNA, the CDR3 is TGTGCCTGGAGTATACTAGCGGGGATCTCCTACGAGCAGTACTTC.

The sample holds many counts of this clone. This CDR3 is CAWRSGTYEQYF. The CDR3 DNA reads TGTGCCTGGAGGAGCGGAACCTACGAGCAGTACTTC. The rearrangement links TRBV30 to TRBJ2-7; perhaps TRBD2 as D (5 bases). The CDR3 runs 12 residues. Germline-derived CDR1 and CDR2 are GTSNPN and SVGIG (reference sequence). The V and J ends lost 3 bases and 2 bases respectively, with 8 bases between them.

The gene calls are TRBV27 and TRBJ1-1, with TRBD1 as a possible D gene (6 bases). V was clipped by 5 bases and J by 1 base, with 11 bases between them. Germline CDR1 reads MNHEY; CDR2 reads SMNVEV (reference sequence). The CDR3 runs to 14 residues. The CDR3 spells CASSPQGTNTEAFF. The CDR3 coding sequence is TGTGCCAGCAGTCCCCAGGGGACGAACACTGAAGCTTTCTTT.

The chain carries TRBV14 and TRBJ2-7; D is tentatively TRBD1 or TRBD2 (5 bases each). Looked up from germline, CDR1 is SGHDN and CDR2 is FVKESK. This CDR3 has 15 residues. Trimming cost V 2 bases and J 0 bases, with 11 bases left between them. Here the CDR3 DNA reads TGTGCCAGCAGCCAATGGGCAGGGACCTCCTACGAGCAGTACTTC. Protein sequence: CASSQWAGTSYEQYF.

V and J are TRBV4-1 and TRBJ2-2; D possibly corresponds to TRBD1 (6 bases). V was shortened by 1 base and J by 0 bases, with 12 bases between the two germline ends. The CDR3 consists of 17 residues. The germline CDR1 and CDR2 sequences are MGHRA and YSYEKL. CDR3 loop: CASSQVPQGPNTGELFF. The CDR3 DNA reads TGCGCCAGCAGCCAAGTGCCACAGGGCCCGAACACCGGGGAGCTGTTTTTT.